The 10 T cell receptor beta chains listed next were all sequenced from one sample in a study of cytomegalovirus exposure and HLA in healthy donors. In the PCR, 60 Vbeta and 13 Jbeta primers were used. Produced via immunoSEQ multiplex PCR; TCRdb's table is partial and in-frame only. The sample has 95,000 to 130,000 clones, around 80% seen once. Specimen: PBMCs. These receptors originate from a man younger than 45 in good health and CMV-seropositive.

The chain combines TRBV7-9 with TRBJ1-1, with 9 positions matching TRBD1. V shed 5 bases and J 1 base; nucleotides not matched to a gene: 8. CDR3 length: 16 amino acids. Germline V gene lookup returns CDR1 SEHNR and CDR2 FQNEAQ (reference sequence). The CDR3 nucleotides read TGTGCCAGCAGCCCCCCTGGGGACAGGGCGAACACTGAAGCTTTCTTT. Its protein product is CASSPPGDRANTEAFF.

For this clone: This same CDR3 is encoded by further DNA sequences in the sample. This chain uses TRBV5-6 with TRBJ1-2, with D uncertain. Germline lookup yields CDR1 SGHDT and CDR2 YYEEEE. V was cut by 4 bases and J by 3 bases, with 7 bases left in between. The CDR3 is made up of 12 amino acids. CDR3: CASSPGDYGYTF. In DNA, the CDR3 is TGTGCCAGCAGCCCGGGAGACTATGGCTACACCTTC.

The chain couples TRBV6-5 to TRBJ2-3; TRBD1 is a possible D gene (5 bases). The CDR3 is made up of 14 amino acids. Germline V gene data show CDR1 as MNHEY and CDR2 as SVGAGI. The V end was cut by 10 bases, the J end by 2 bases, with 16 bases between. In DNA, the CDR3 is TGTGCCACAAGTTATACGACAGACACAGATACGCAGTATTTT. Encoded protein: CATSYTTDTDTQYF.

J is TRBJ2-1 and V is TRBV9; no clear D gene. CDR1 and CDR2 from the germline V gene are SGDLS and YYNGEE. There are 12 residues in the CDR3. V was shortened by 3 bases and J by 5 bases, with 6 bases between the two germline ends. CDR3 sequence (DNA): TGTGCCAGCAGCGCAAACAACAATGAGCAGTTCTTC. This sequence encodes CASSANNNEQFF.

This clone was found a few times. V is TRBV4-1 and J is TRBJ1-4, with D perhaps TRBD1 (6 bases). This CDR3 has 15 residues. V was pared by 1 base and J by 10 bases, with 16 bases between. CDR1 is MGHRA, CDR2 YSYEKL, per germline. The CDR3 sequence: CASSQVGQGLGKLFF. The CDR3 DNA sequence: TGCGCCAGCAGCCAAGTAGGCCAGGGGTTGGGAAAACTGTTTTTT.

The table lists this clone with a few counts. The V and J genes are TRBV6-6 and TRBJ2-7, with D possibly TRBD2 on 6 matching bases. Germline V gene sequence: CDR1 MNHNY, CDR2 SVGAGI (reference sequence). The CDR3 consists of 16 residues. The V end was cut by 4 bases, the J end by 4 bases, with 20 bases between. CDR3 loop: CASSSGGHLRGYEQYF. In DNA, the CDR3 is TGTGCCAGCAGTTCCGGGGGTCACTTAAGGGGATACGAGCAGTACTTC.

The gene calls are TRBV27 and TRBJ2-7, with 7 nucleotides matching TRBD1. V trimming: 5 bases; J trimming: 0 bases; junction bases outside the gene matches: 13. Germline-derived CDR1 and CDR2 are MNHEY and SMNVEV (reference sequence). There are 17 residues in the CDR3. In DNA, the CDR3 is TGTGCCAGCAGTACAAACGGAAGGGGGCCGTACTCCTACGAGCAGTACTTC. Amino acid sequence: CASSTNGRGPYSYEQYF.

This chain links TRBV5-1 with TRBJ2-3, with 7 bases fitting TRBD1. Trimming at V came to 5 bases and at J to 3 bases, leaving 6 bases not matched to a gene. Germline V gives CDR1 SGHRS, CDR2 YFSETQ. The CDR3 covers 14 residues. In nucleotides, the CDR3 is TGCGCCAGCAGTCCCGAGGGGGCGACAGATACGCAGTATTTT. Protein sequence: CASSPEGATDTQYF. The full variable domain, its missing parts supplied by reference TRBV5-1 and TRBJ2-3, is KAGVTQTPRYLIKTRGQQVTLSCSPISGHRSVSWYQQTPGQGLQFLFEYFSETQRNKGNFPGRFSGRQFSNSRSEMNVSTLELGDSALYLCASSPEGATDTQYFGPGTRLTVL.

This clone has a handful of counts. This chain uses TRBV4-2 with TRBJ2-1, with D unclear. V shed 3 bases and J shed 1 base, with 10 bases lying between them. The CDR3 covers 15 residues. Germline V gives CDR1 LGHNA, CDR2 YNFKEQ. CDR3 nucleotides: TGTGCCAGCAGCCACTCAGACGGGTCCTACAATGAGCAGTTCTTC. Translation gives CASSHSDGSYNEQFF.

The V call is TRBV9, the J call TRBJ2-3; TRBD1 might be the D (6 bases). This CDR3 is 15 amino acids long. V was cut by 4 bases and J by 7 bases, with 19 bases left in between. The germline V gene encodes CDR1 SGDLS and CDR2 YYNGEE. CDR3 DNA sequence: TGTGCCAGCAGCACCTCCGGGACATATGAGAATACGCAGTATTTT. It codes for CASSTSGTYENTQYF.